This record covers a single T cell receptor (beta chain). The data were produced by immunoSEQ multiplex PCR, yet TCRdb's version contains in-frame clones alone and is incomplete. The sample has tens of thousands of clones; about 75% are singletons. This sample is part of a study of blood T cell repertoires in COVID-19. Study background: Sources were T cells, B-cell-depleted T cells, or PBMCs; the material itself was cDNA or gDNA.

Sequenced input: peripheral blood. The TCR originated in a human donor in a cohort sampled during active COVID-19.

CDR3 in amino acids: CASSLERLATGEQFF. The CDR3 DNA reads TGCGCCAGCAGCTTGGAGCGACTAGCGACCGGTGAGCAGTTCTTC. The rearrangement links TRBV5-1 to TRBJ2-1, with 8 nucleotides matching TRBD2. The V segment lost 0 bases and the J segment 9 bases; nucleotides outside the gene matches: 8. The germline V gene has CDR1 SGHRS and CDR2 YFSETQ. The CDR3 loop spans 15 amino acids. Full variable domain (missing parts from reference TRBV5-1 and TRBJ2-1): KAGVTQTPRYLIKTRGQQVTLSCSPISGHRSVSWYQQTPGQGLQFLFEYFSETQRNKGNFPGRFSGRQFSNSRSEMNVSTLELGDSALYLCASSLERLATGEQFFGPGTRLTVL.